Sequencing of this T cell receptor (beta chain) was carried out in a study of blood T cell repertoires in COVID-19. Study information: PBMCs, B-cell-depleted T cells, or T cells were the source of the cDNA or gDNA that made up the material.

V gave up 8 bases and J gave up 1 base, with 14 bases separating them. This CDR3 comprises 14 residues. CDR1 and CDR2 from the germline V gene are MNHEY and SVGAGI. Original processing notes: The assay estimated nucleated cells by amplifying reference gene primers. Assay: immunoSEQ multiplex PCR; the TCRdb copy retains only in-frame clones and omits some. For V, J and clone size, that table is used; D and trimming come from the DNA. Of about 140,000 clones listed, about 87% were seen once; the top ten hold 35% to 55%. The sequenced sample was peripheral blood. The rearrangement joins TRBV6-5 to TRBJ1-1; a possible D gene is TRBD1 (6 bases). This receptor was taken from a human donor in a cohort sampled during active COVID-19. The CDR3 nucleotides read TGTGCCAGCGGAAGAGGACAGCAGAACACTGAAGCTTTCTTT. Its translation: CASGRGQQNTEAFF.